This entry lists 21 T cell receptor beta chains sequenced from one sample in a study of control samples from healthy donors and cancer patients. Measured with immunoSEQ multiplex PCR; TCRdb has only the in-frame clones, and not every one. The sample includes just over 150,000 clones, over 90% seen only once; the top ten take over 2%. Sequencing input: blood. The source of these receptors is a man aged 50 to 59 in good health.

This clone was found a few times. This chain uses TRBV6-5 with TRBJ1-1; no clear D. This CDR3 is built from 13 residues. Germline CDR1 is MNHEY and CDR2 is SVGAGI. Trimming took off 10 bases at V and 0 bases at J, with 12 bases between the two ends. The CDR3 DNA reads TGTGCCACCCACGGTAATTTGAACACTGAAGCTTTCTTT. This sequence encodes CATHGNLNTEAFF.

The CDR3 loop is CASSLSGGSYNEQFF. The CDR3 nucleotides read TGTGCCAGCAGCTTAAGTGGGGGCTCCTACAATGAGCAGTTCTTC. V and J are TRBV7-3 and TRBJ2-1, with D possibly called TRBD1 or TRBD2 (5 bases each). The CDR3 contains 15 residues. Deletions cut 1 base from V and 0 bases from J, with 7 bases between. The germline V gene has CDR1 SGHTA and CDR2 FQGTGA. Full variable domain (missing parts from reference TRBV7-3 and TRBJ2-1): GAGVSQTPSNKVTEKGKYVELRCDPISGHTALYWYRQSLGQGPEFLIYFQGTGAADDSGLPNDRFFAVRPEGSVSTLKIQRTERGDSAVYLCASSLSGGSYNEQFFGPGTRLTVL.

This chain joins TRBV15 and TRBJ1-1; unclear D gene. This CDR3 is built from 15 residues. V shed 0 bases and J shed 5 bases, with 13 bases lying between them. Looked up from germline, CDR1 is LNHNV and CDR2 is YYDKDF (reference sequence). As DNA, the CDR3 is TGTGCCACCAGCAGAGATTCCGGGCGGGTTACTGAAGCTTTCTTT. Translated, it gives CATSRDSGRVTEAFF.

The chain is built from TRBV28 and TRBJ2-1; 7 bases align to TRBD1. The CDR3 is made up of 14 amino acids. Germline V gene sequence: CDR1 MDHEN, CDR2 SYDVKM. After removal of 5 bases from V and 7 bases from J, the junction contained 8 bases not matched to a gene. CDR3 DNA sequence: TGTGCCAGCAGTCTGAACCTACAGGGGAATGAGCAGTTCTTC. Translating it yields CASSLNLQGNEQFF.

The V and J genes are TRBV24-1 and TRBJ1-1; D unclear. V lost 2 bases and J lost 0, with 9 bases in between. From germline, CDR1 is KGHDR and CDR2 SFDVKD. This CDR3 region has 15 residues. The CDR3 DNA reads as TGTGCCACCAGTGATTCGGGCGGACTGAACACTGAAGCTTTCTTT. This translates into CATSDSGGLNTEAFF.

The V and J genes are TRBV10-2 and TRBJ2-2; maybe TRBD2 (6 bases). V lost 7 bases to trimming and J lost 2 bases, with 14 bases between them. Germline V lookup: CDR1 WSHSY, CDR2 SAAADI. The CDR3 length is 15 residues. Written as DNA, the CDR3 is TGCGCCAGCAATTGGGAGGAGCTCAACACCGGGGAGCTGTTTTTT. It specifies CASNWEELNTGELFF.

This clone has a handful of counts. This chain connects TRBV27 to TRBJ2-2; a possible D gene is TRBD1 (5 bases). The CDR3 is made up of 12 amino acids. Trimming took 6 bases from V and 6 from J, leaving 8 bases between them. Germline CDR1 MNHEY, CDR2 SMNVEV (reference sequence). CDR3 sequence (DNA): TGTGCCAGCAGGGACAATCCCGGGGAGCTGTTTTTT. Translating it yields CASRDNPGELFF.

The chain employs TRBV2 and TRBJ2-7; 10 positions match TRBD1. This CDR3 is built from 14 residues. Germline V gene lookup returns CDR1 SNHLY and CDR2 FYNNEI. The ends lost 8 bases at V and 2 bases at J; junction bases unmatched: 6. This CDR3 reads CASFEGQGPYEQYF. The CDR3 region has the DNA TGTGCCAGCTTTGAGGGACAGGGGCCCTACGAGCAGTACTTC.

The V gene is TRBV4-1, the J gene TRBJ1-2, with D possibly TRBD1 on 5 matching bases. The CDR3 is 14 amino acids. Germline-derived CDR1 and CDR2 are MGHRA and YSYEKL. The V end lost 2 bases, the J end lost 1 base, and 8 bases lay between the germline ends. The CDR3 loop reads CASSQPGRNYGYTF. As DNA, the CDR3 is TGCGCCAGCAGCCAACCGGGACGTAACTATGGCTACACCTTC.

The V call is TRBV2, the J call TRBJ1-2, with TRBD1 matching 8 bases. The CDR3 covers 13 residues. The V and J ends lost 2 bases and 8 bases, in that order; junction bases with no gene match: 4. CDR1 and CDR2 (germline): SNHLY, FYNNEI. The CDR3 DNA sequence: TGTGCCAGCAGTGAACAGGGGGCTAGCGGCTACACCTTC. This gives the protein CASSEQGASGYTF.

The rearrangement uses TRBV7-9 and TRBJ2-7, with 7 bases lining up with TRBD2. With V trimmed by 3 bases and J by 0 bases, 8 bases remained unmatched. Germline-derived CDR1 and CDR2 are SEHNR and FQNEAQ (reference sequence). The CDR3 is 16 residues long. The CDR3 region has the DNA TGTGCCAGCAGCTTGGCGGGGGTATTATTCTCCTACGAGCAGTACTTC. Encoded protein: CASSLAGVLFSYEQYF.

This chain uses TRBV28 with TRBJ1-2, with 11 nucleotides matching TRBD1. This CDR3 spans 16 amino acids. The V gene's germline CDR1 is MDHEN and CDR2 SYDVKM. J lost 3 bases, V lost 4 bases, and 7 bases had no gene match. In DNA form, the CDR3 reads TGTGCCAGCAGTTCCCTCGGGACAGGGGGGTACTATGGCTACACCTTC. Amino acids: CASSSLGTGGYYGYTF.

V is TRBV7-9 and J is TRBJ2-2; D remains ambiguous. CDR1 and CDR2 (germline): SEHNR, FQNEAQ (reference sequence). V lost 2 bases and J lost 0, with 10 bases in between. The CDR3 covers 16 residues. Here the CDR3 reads CASSLIPASNTGELFF. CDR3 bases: TGTGCCAGCAGCTTAATTCCGGCTTCGAACACCGGGGAGCTGTTTTTT.

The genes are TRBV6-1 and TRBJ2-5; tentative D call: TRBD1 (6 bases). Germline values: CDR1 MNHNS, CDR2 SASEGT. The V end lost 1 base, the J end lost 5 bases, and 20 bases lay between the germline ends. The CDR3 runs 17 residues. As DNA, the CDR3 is TGTGCCAGCAGTGAAGATTGGCAGGGGACCCGTGGGGAGACCCAGTACTTC. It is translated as CASSEDWQGTRGETQYF.

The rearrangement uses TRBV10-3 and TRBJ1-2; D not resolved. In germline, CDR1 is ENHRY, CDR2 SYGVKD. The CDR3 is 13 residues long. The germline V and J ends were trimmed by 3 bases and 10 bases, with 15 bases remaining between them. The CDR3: CAISEPSGGTYTF. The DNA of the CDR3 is TGTGCCATCAGTGAACCGTCAGGAGGAACCTACACCTTC.

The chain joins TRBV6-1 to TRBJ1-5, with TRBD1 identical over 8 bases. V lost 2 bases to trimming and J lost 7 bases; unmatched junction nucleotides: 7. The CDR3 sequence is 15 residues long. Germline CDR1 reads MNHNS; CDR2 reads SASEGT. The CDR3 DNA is TGTGCCAGCAGTGAATCAGGGGGCGCGGGGCAGCCCCAGCATTTT. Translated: CASSESGGAGQPQHF.

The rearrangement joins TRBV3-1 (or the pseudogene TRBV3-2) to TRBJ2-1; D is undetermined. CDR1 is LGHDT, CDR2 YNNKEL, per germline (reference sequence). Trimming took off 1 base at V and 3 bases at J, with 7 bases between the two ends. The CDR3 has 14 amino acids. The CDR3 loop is CASSQVGNYNEQFF. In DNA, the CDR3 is TGTGCCAGCAGCCAAGTGGGAAACTACAATGAGCAGTTCTTC.

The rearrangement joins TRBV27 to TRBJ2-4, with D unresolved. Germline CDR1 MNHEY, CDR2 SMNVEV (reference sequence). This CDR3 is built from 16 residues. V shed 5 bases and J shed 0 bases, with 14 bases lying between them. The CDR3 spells CASSPIRRLAKNIQYF. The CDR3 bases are TGTGCCAGCAGTCCAATCAGGCGACTAGCCAAAAACATTCAGTACTTC.

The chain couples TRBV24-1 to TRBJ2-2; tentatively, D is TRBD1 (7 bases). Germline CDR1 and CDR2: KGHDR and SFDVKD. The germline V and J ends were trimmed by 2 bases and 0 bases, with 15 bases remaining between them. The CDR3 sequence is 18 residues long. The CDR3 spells CATSDYRGLDSNTGELFF. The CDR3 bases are TGTGCCACCAGTGATTACAGGGGACTTGACTCGAACACCGGGGAGCTGTTTTTT.

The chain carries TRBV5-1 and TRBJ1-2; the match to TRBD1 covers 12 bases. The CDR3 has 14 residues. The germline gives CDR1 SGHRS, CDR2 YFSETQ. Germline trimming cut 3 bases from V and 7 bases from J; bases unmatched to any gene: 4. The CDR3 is CASSWGQGARGYTF. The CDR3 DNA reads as TGCGCCAGCAGCTGGGGACAGGGGGCGCGTGGCTACACCTTC.

The CDR3 is CASSWTSGSYNEQFF. Here the CDR3 DNA reads TGTGCCAGCAGCTGGACTAGCGGGAGTTACAATGAGCAGTTCTTC. This chain joins TRBV6-2 or TRBV6-3 and TRBJ2-1, with 13 bases lining up with TRBD2. The CDR3 extends over 15 amino acids. The J segment lost 4 bases and the V segment lost 6 bases, leaving 3 bases of the junction unmatched. Germline V gene sequence: CDR1 MNHEY, CDR2 SVGEGT.